This T cell receptor beta chain is drawn from a study of sequential checkpoint blockade in melanoma. Study summary: Each arm's sequence ended with maintenance nivolumab.

This clone has just a few counts. The treatment was: randomized to nivolumab then ipilimumab (arm A) or the reverse (arm B). The repertoire was sequenced with immunoSEQ multiplex PCR; TCRdb's copy has only in-frame clones and lacks some. Of approximately 6,800 clones in the sample, approximately 22% were seen once. The CDR3 covers 21 residues. The germline V gene has CDR1 MNHNS and CDR2 SASEGT. J lost 5 bases, V lost 0 bases, and 24 bases had no gene match. V and J are TRBV6-1 and TRBJ2-5; 7 nucleotides agree with TRBD2. Sequenced here: tumor tissue (inferred from file names), sampled from a patient given nivolumab and ipilimumab in sequence. This receptor was taken from a human donor with melanoma. CDR3 protein: CASSEAHRSANSAGSRETQYF. The CDR3 DNA is TGTGCCAGCAGTGAAGCCCACCGTAGTGCAAATTCAGCGGGGAGTAGGGAGACCCAGTACTTC.